This T cell receptor (beta chain) was sequenced for a study of T cell repertoires in cytomegalovirus infection (dated by TCRdb to about 2019). Describing the broader study: Donor HLA type was relevant to the analysis, as public TCR beta signatures indicated carriage of CMV infection together with the matching HLA type.

The run used an Illumina HiSeq 1500. Clones were called with MiXCR by TCRdb after fastp trimmed the public reads at Q25, and only in-frame beta chains were retained. Identical CDR3 protein sequences are pooled into one entry, listed with their most common genes and DNA. For this sample the table gives 250,000 or so distinct CDR3 sequences, of which about 15% were detected only once. Of the sample, approximately 44% is held by the ten largest clones. The germline V gene encodes CDR1 MDHEN and CDR2 SYDVKM. The CDR3 has 12 amino acids, counting the end cysteine and phenylalanine. Of all the DNA, just the CDR3 is kept, 36 bases in frame from base 1. Trimmed from V: 10 bases; trimmed from J: 3 bases; junction bases lacking a gene match: 6. This clonotype has a handful of counts. Its target antigen remains unknown. Base qualities are not at hand, and no much larger clone is one base apart. Study-level results and caveats: In both this cohort and an independent roughly 350-donor cohort, the cumulative frequency of public TCR beta family members distinguished carriers of CMV infection plus the relevant HLA type. The ex vivo response was dominated by HLA-C-restricted CMV-specific TCR beta clonotypes, and the single most frequent clonotype in two of eight donors was supplied by these HLA-C-restricted clonotypes.

This sequence uses TRBV28 and TRBJ2-7; 7 central bases correspond to TRBD1. The sample consisted of CD8+ T cells from PBMCs. This clonotype was obtained from a human donor in good health (CMV status not recorded). Some clones in this sample may be carry-over from other donors' samples. Read as DNA, the sequence is TGTGCCACCCGACAGGGATACTACGAGCAGTACTTC. It translates to CATRQGYYEQYF. Full variable domain (CDR3 extended with the reference TRBV28 and TRBJ2-7 proteins): DVKVTQSSRYLVKRTGEKVFLECVQDMDHENMFWYRQDPGLGLRLIYFSYDVKMKEKGDIPEGYSVSREKKERFSLILESASTNQTSMYLCATRQGYYEQYFGPGTRLTVT.